This passage covers 22 T cell receptor beta chains from one sample sequenced in a study of T cells in Graves' hyperthyroidism and ophthalmopathy. Amplification of TCR beta CDR3 regions was performed using RNA transcripts as template. Researchers ran a first-round RT-PCR on the TCR CDR3 using the HTBI primer set. TCRdb fed the multiplex PCR reads into MiXCR, producing one record per CDR3 protein. The sample carries hundreds of thousands of distinct CDR3 sequences, roughly 40% recorded once. The sample taken for sequencing was blood. These receptors were collected from a young man with Graves' hyperthyroidism.

The chain carries TRBV12-3 or TRBV12-4 and TRBJ1-6, with 11 bases fitting TRBD1. The CDR3 has 15 residues. Trimming at V came to 6 bases and at J to 6 bases, leaving 4 bases not matched to a gene. CDR3 in amino acids: CASRRTGGGNSPLHF. The CDR3 bases are TGTGCCAGCAGAAGGACAGGGGGCGGTAATTCACCCCTCCACTTT.

Of note for this clonotype: A much larger clone lies a single base off, so this may be a read error. The chain combines TRBV5-6 with TRBJ1-2, with D perhaps TRBD1 (6 bases). The CDR3 loop spans 14 amino acids. CDR1 is SGHDT and CDR2 is YYEEEE in the germline V gene. CDR3 region: CAGSLGGRNYGYTF. For the CDR3, the DNA is TGTGCCGGCAGCTTAGGGGGGCGGAACTATGGCTACACCTTC. The variable domain in full, with the rest retrieved from reference TRBV5-6 and TRBJ1-2, is DAGVTQSPTHLIKTRGQQVTLRCSPKSGHDTVSWYQQALGQGPQFIFQYYEEEERQRGNFPDRFSGHQFPNYSSELNVNALLLGDSALYLCAGSLGGRNYGYTFGSGTRLTVV.

This clonotype was found many times. The rearrangement joins TRBV19 to TRBJ1-1; the match to TRBD1 covers 8 bases. Looked up from germline, CDR1 is LNHDA and CDR2 is SQIVND (reference sequence). The CDR3 has 15 amino acids. With 7 bases clipped from V and 11 bases from J, the junction kept 18 bases outside the gene matches. This CDR3 reads CASTLIGGQEGAAFF. CDR3 sequence (DNA): TGTGCCAGTACCCTAATAGGGGGACAGGAAGGTGCTGCTTTCTTT.

The genes are TRBV29-1 and TRBJ2-7; D gene ambiguous. The CDR3 loop spans 14 amino acids. The germline V and J ends were trimmed by 5 bases and 1 base, with 15 bases remaining between them. From germline, CDR1 is SQVTM and CDR2 ANQGSEA. The CDR3 region has the DNA TGCAGCGTTACCTCTAACAAGGGTTCCTACGAGCAGTACTTC. It yields the protein CSVTSNKGSYEQYF.

The chain combines TRBV30 with TRBJ2-7, with 8 nucleotides matching TRBD1. This CDR3 has 14 amino acids. The trim removed 6 bases at V and 0 bases at J, leaving 7 bases unmatched. Germline loops: CDR1 GTSNPN, CDR2 SVGIG (reference sequence). CDR3 DNA: TGTGCCTGCCTGAGACAGGGGCGCTCCTACGAGCAGTACTTC. This encodes CACLRQGRSYEQYF.

The chain recombines TRBV20-1 with TRBJ1-1; 9 bases fit TRBD1. Unmatched junction bases numbered 13, after V lost 6 bases and J lost 11 bases. The CDR3 covers 13 residues. Germline V gene lookup returns CDR1 DFQATT and CDR2 SNEGSKA (reference sequence). The CDR3 sequence: CSAWSGQGRGAFF. The CDR3 DNA sequence: TGCAGTGCCTGGAGCGGACAGGGGAGAGGGGCTTTCTTT.

The sample holds a few counts of this clonotype. The rearrangement uses TRBV10-3 and TRBJ2-7; TRBD2 matches 9 bases. The V gene's germline CDR1 is ENHRY and CDR2 SYGVKD. The CDR3 length is 14 residues. V shed 10 bases and J 4 bases; nucleotides not matched to a gene: 11. CDR3 in amino acids: CASIDSGSRYEQYF. Written as DNA, the CDR3 is TGTGCCAGCATTGATAGCGGGAGTCGGTACGAGCAGTACTTC.

The chain carries TRBV4-1 and TRBJ2-2; no clear D gene. The CDR3 is made up of 17 amino acids. CDR1 and CDR2 from the germline V gene are MGHRA and YSYEKL. V lost 0 bases and J 1 base, leaving 12 bases between the germline ends. CDR3: CASSQEPGQVNTGELFF. The CDR3 DNA follows: TGCGCCAGCAGCCAAGAGCCGGGCCAGGTGAACACCGGGGAGCTGTTTTTT.

The sample holds many counts of this clonotype. The rearrangement joins TRBV29-1 to TRBJ2-7; a possible D gene is TRBD2 (6 bases). The CDR3 sequence is 10 residues long. Germline CDR1 SQVTM, CDR2 ANQGSEA. V lost 4 bases and J 6 bases, leaving 7 bases between the germline ends. The CDR3 loop reads CSVVGGEQYF. CDR3 coding DNA: TGCAGCGTTGTGGGAGGCGAGCAGTACTTC.

This clonotype was detected ten times or more. The gene calls are TRBV14 and TRBJ2-5; either TRBD1 or TRBD2 may fit D (5 bases each). The CDR3 runs to 15 residues. The germline V gene has CDR1 SGHDN and CDR2 FVKESK. With 2 bases removed from V and 5 bases from J, the gap between germline ends came to 15 bases. The CDR3 nucleotides read TGTGCCAGCAGCCAACCGGGACGTGGTGCGGAGACCCAGTACTTC. Its protein product is CASSQPGRGAETQYF. The entire variable domain, with the rest obtained from reference TRBV14 and TRBJ2-5, is as follows: EAGVTQFPSHSVIEKGQTVTLRCDPISGHDNLYWYRRVMGKEIKFLLHFVKESKQDESGMPNNRFLAERTGGTYSTLKVQPAELEDSGVYFCASSQPGRGAETQYFGPGTRLLVL.

This clonotype was counted many times. The CDR3 here is CASSLDQGASPLHF. The CDR3 DNA reads TGTGCCAGCAGCTTAGACCAGGGGGCTTCACCCCTCCACTTT. The chain joins TRBV7-8 to TRBJ1-6; TRBD1 matches at 8 bases. The CDR3 is 14 amino acids. CDR1 and CDR2 (germline): SGHVS, FQNEAQ. Germline trimming cut 1 base from V and 9 bases from J; bases unmatched to any gene: 2. The whole variable domain, filled in from reference TRBV7-8 and TRBJ1-6, reads GAGVSQSPRYKVAKRGQDVALRCDPISGHVSLFWYQQALGQGPEFLTYFQNEAQLDKSGLPSDRFFAERPEGSVSTLKIQRTQQEDSAVYLCASSLDQGASPLHFGNGTRLTVT.

The chain carries TRBV25-1 and TRBJ1-4; D unclear. Germline values: CDR1 MGHDK, CDR2 SYGVNS. This CDR3 has 14 residues. CDR3: CARGGVGAGEKLFF. The DNA for the CDR3 is TGTGCTAGAGGTGGCGTAGGAGCGGGTGAAAAACTGTTTTTT.

This clonotype was found many times. The chain couples TRBV25-1 to TRBJ2-7; 9 nucleotides agree with TRBD2. The CDR3 is 14 residues long. Trimming at V came to 7 bases and at J to 4 bases, leaving 8 bases not matched to a gene. CDR1 MGHDK and CDR2 SYGVNS come from the germline V gene. This CDR3 is CASTRGSGSYEQYF. In nucleotides, the CDR3 is TGTGCCAGCACCCGGGGTAGCGGGAGTTACGAGCAGTACTTC.

This clonotype has at least ten counts. This chain uses TRBV20-1 with TRBJ2-7; TRBD1 matches 8 bases. V lost 4 bases and J lost 3; bases outside the gene matches: 5. The CDR3 totals 13 residues. Germline values: CDR1 DFQATT, CDR2 SNEGSKA (reference sequence). CDR3 DNA: TGCAGTGCTAAACAGGGGGGAGTCTACGAGCAGTACTTC. Its translation: CSAKQGGVYEQYF.

The chain couples TRBV9 to TRBJ1-2; 8 bases are shared with TRBD1. The CDR3 covers 18 residues. CDR1 is SGDLS, CDR2 YYNGEE, per germline. The ends lost 3 bases at V and 1 base at J; junction bases unmatched: 14. The CDR3 DNA sequence: TGTGCCAGCAGCGAAACGACCGGGACAGGCGCGATTAACTATGGCTACACCTTC. It yields the protein CASSETTGTGAINYGYTF. The complete variable domain, with remaining parts taken from reference TRBV9 and TRBJ1-2, reads DSGVTQTPKHLITATGQRVTLRCSPRSGDLSVYWYQQSLDQGLQFLIQYYNGEERAKGNILERFSAQQFPDLHSELNLSSLELGDSALYFCASSETTGTGAINYGYTFGSGTRLTVV.

This clonotype showed up many times. The rearrangement links TRBV7-3 to TRBJ2-5; no clear D. CDR1 and CDR2 (germline): SGHTA, FQGTGA. CDR3 length: 13 amino acids. V lost 4 bases, J lost 2 bases, and 8 bases lay in between. CDR3 in amino acids: CASSSSRQETQYF. CDR3 nucleotide sequence: TGTGCCAGCAGCTCCTCCCGTCAAGAGACCCAGTACTTC. Combining the CDR3 with reference TRBV7-3 and TRBJ2-5 gives the whole variable domain GAGVSQTPSNKVTEKGKYVELRCDPISGHTALYWYRQSLGQGPEFLIYFQGTGAADDSGLPNDRFFAVRPEGSVSTLKIQRTERGDSAVYLCASSSSRQETQYFGPGTRLLVL.

To note about this clonotype: Germline is not matched at one junction end, which may reflect a read error. The chain carries TRBV6-6 and TRBJ2-7, with D perhaps matching TRBD1 (6 bases). CDR1 is MNHNY and CDR2 is SVGAGI in the germline V gene (reference sequence). CDR3 length: 15 amino acids. The CDR3 region is CAISDPDRASYEQYF. CDR3 in DNA: TGTGCCATCAGTGACCCGGACAGAGCCTCCTACGAGCAGTACTTC.

The sample holds one count of this clonotype. V gene TRBV19 combines with J gene TRBJ2-7, with D perhaps TRBD1 or TRBD2 (5 bases each). CDR3 size: 15 residues. The V gene lost 5 bases and the J gene lost 6 bases, with 20 bases spanning the gap. From germline, CDR1 is LNHDA and CDR2 SQIVND (reference sequence). In DNA form, the CDR3 reads TGTGCCAGTAGTGAGCGGCAGGGTCCCCCCTGCGAGCAGTACTTC. It codes for CASSERQGPPCEQYF.

There are a few counts of this clonotype. The rearrangement joins TRBV7-8 to TRBJ2-7; 7 positions match TRBD1. The CDR3 sequence is 16 residues long. V dropped 4 bases and J dropped 0; count of bases not matched to a gene: 9. Germline-derived CDR1 and CDR2 are SGHVS and FQNEAQ. CDR3 sequence reads: CASSSIPGTDSYEQYF. The CDR3 DNA follows: TGTGCCAGCAGCTCAATCCCCGGGACAGACTCCTACGAGCAGTACTTC.

As regards this clonotype: One junction end does not reproduce the germline sequence, and a read error may be involved. The chain uses TRBV19 and TRBJ2-7; a weak D match, TRBD2 (5 bases). This CDR3 is built from 14 residues. Germline V CDR1 and CDR2: LNHDA, SQIVND (reference sequence). The CDR3 spells CASSPVRGDYEQYF. The CDR3 nucleotides are TGCGCCAGCAGCCCAGTCCGGGGTGACTACGAGCAGTACTTC.

This clonotype was detected a few times. This sequence joins TRBV7-2 and TRBJ2-7, with 9 positions matching TRBD2. The ends lost 2 bases at V and 4 bases at J; junction bases unmatched: 15. Germline V lookup: CDR1 SGHTA, CDR2 FQGNSA. The CDR3 has 18 amino acids. CDR3 residues: CASSLSTYSGGYGYEQYF. CDR3 nucleotides: TGTGCCAGCAGCTTAAGTACTTATAGCGGGGGCTATGGGTACGAGCAGTACTTC.

This clonotype was recorded many times. The chain uses TRBV29-1 and TRBJ1-1; a possible D gene is TRBD1 (5 bases). V dropped 7 bases and J dropped 0 bases, with 12 bases sitting between them. There are 13 residues in the CDR3. Germline loops: CDR1 SQVTM, CDR2 ANQGSEA. CDR3 bases: TGCAGCGCCCCAGGGACGGTGAACACTGAAGCTTTCTTT. Its protein product is CSAPGTVNTEAFF.